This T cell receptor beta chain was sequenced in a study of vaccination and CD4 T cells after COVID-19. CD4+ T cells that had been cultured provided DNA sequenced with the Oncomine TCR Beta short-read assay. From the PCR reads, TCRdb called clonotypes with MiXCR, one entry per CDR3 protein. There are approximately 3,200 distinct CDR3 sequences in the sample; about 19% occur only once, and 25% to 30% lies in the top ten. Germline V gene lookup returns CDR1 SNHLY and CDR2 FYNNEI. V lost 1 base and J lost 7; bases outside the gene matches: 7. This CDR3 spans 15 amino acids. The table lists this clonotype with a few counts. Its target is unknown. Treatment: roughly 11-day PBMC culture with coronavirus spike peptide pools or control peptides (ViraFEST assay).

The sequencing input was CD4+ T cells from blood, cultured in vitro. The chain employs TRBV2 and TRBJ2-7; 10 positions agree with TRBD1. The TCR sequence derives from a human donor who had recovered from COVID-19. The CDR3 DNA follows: TGTGCCAGCAGTGAAGGGGGACAGGGGTTAGGAGAGCAGTACTTC. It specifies CASSEGGQGLGEQYF. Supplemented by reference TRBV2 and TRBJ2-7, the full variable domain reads EPEVTQTPSHQVTQMGQEVILRCVPISNHLYFYWYRQILGQKVEFLVSFYNNEISEKSEIFDDQFSVERPDGSNFTLKIRSTKLEDSAMYFCASSEGGQGLGEQYFGPGTRLTVT.